A selection of T cell receptor beta chains follows, all from one sample in a study of tumor-infiltrating lymphocytes in primary liver carcinoma. TCRdb recomputed calls from the multiplex PCR reads with MiXCR, one row per CDR3 protein. The data contain about 100,000 distinct CDR3 sequences, around 71% of them singletons. Sequences were obtained from liver tumor tissue from sampling region 2. The receptors were sampled from a woman aged 60-70 years with primary liver carcinoma and hepatitis B virus infection. CDR3s include the opening cysteine and the closing phenylalanine or tryptophan.

TRBV4-1,TRBJ2-5,CASSQGGLAGLQETQYF
TRBV29-1,TRBJ2-5,CSLLAGVGETRYF
TRBV4-2,TRBJ2-3,CANSQLAGITDTQYF
TRBV7-9,TRBJ2-7,CASNYRGTSYEQYF
TRBV24-1,TRBJ2-1,CAASDLGQGIHEQFF
TRBV10-1,TRBJ1-1,CASSSSSYEAFF
TRBV11-2,TRBJ2-2,CASNLRLAENTGELFF
TRBV29-1,TRBJ2-1,CSVSRLASYNEQFF
TRBV7-8,TRBJ2-7,CASSPRREDSYEQYF
TRBV7-3,TRBJ2-2,CASNLNPANTGELFF
TRBV28,TRBJ2-3,CASWPGQGAADTQYF
TRBV11-2,TRBJ1-6,CASVPCRGSGNSPLHF
TRBV12-3/TRBV12-4,TRBJ2-2,CASQTEAGVELFF
TRBV11-2,TRBJ2-1,CASNLDARSYNEQFF
TRBV5-4,TRBJ2-4,CASSPGGGAECGNIQYF
TRBV6-2/TRBV6-3,TRBJ1-1,CACGETGPNTEAFF
TRBV11-2,TRBJ2-3,CASSLDLSGLAGEGIDTQYF